Here is one T cell receptor beta chain with its context. This clonotype was seen repeatedly, ten times or more. The target of this receptor is not known. No quality values exist for individual bases; no much larger clone is one base distant. TCRdb lists the instrument as Illumina HiSeq 2500. TCR beta libraries were prepared by quantitative 5'-RACE with molecular barcodes. On the study's bioinformatics: To identify disease-linked TCR variants, a new computational method was used, one built on a probabilistic model of VDJ rearrangement. TCRdb redid the processing of the public reads, applying fastp at Q25 and MiXCR, and retained in-frame beta chains. All rows with the same CDR3 protein become a single entry with the most common DNA and genes. The V and J calls reflect TCRdb's pipeline rather than the authors' work. The sample records 800,000 to 900,000 distinct CDR3 sequences, 12% of which are singletons. The top ten clonotypes cover just over 0.5% of the sample.

The data stem from a study of CD8 T cells in ankylosing spondylitis (TCRdb year 2017). About the full investigation: The study set out to find disease-linked TCR variants by profiling T cell receptor beta repertoires in ankylosing spondylitis patients and healthy donors. The full study cohort was made up of approximately 24 ankylosing spondylitis patients and some 100 healthy donors. Samples of peripheral blood were taken, and for ankylosing spondylitis patients, synovial fluid was collected as well. Summary of the overall study and its limitations: The disease-linked clones were reported to be significantly enriched in matched synovial fluid samples from ankylosing spondylitis patients. In peripheral blood, the disease-linked clones were found at relatively low frequencies and had a CD8+ phenotype. Some TCR beta motif variants had previously been reported in synovial fluid and blood of reactive arthritis patients, which suggested common disease-initiation mechanisms. A TCR beta motif made up of under ten highly homologous amino acid variants appeared to be characteristic of blood from ankylosing spondylitis patients.

The CDR3 runs 17 amino acids, cysteine and phenylalanine included. Only the CDR3 portion is preserved as DNA: 51 bases, with reading frame beginning at the first base. Sequences DFQATT (CDR1) and SNEGSKA (CDR2) are obtained from the germline V gene (reference sequence). This receptor was identified in a male donor with ankylosing spondylitis. The chain links TRBV20-1 with TRBJ2-3, with TRBD1 identical over 9 junction bases. What was sequenced was blood, either unsorted or a sorted T cell fraction (not recorded which). The CDR3 region reads CRASLTMGQGSTDTQYF. The base sequence is TGCAGAGCTTCATTGACAATGGGACAGGGAAGCACAGATACGCAGTATTTT.